This T cell receptor beta chain comes out of a study of OX40 agonist ivuxolimab in advanced cancers. Study overall: Patients received ivuxolimab, an intravenous treatment, every 2 weeks at 0.01 to 10 mg/kg. Whole-study findings and limits: In the expanded peripheral T cells, antigen specificity was never determined. Normalized T-cell clonal expansion was also low in some nonresponders.

For this clone: Its antigen is not identified.

TCRdb's copy holds only in-frame clones and misses some; the assay was immunoSEQ multiplex PCR. Of under 80,000 clones listed, 88% were seen once; the top ten hold over 4%. The ends were cut back, 0 bases at V and 2 bases at J, with 8 bases in the middle. This CDR3 is built from 14 residues. CDR1 SGHAT and CDR2 FQNNGV come from the germline V gene. The rearrangement links TRBV11-2 to TRBJ2-7, with D hard to call. The clonotype comes from an adult with an advanced solid tumor such as melanoma, head and neck, liver or kidney cancer. Here the sequenced sample was CD4+ or CD8+ T cells sorted from blood, taken in a trial of the OX40 agonist ivuxolimab. The CDR3 sequence: CASSLDALTYEQYF. CDR3 coding DNA: TGTGCCAGCAGCTTAGATGCCCTTACCTACGAGCAGTACTTC.